This TCR beta chain stems from a study of control samples from healthy donors and cancer patients. Some clones are missing from TCRdb's copy, which holds only in-frame ones; the method was immunoSEQ multiplex PCR. This sample has 160,000 or so clones, with roughly 94% found just once. Trimming took 10 bases from V and 5 from J; bases not matched to a gene: 13. The germline V gene encodes CDR1 ENHRY and CDR2 SYGVKD. The CDR3 totals 16 residues. Material for sequencing was blood. The TCR originated in a woman between 40 and 50 years old in good health. The chain carries TRBV10-3 and TRBJ2-2, with 10 bases lining up with TRBD1. The CDR3 DNA reads as TGTGCCACCGGCCCCATGACAGGGGGCGATACCGGGGAGCTGTTTTTT. This gives the protein CATGPMTGGDTGELFF.